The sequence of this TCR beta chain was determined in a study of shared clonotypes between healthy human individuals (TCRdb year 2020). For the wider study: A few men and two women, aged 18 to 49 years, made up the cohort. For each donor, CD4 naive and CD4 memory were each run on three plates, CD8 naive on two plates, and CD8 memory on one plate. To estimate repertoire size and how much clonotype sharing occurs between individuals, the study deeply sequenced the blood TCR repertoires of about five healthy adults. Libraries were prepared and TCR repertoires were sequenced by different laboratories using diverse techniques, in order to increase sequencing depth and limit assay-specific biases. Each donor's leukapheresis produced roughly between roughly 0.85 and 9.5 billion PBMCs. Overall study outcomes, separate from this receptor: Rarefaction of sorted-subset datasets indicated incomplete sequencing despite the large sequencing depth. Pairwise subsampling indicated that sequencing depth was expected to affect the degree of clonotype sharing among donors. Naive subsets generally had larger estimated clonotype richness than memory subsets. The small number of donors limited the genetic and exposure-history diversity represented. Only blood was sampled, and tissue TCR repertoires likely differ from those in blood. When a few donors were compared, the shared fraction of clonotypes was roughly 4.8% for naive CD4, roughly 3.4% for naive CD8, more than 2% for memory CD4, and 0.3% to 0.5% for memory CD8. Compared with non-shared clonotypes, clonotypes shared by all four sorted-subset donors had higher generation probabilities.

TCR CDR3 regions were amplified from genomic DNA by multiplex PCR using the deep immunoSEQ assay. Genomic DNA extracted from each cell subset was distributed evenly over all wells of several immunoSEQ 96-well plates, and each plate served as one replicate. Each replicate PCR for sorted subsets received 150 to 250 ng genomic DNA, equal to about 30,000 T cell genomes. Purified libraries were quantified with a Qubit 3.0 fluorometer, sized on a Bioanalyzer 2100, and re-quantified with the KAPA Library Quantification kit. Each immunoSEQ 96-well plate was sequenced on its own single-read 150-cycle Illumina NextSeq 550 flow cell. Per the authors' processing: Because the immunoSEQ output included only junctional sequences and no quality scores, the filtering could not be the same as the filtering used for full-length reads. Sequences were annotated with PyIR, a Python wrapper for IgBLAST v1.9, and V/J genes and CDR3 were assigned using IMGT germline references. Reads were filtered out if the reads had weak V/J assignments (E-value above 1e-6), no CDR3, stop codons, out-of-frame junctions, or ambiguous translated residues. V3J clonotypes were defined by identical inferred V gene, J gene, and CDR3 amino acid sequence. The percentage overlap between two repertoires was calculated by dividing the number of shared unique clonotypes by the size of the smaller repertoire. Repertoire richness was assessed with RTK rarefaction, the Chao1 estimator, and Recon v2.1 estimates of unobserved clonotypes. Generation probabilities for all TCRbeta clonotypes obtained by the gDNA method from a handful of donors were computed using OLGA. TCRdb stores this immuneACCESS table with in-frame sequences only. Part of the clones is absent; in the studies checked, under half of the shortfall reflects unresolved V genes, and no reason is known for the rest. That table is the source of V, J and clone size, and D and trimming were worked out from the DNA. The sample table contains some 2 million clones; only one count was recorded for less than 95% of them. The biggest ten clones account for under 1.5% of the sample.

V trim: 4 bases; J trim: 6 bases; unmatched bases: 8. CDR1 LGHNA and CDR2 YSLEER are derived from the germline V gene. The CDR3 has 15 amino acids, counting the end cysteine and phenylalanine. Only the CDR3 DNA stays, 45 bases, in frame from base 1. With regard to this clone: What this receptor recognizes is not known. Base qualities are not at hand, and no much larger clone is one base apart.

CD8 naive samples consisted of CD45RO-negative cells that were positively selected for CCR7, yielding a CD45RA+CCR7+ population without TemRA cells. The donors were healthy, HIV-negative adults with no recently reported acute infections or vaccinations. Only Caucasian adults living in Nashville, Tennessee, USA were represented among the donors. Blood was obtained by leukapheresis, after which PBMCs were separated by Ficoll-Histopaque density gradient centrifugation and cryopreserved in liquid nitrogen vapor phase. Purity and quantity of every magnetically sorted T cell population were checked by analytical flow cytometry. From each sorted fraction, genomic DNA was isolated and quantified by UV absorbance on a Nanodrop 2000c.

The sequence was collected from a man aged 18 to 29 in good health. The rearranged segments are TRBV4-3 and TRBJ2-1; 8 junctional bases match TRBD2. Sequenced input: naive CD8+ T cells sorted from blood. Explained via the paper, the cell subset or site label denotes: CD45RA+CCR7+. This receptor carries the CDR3 CASSLRTGGTNEQFF. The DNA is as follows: TGCGCCAGCAGCCTTCGAACGGGAGGGACCAATGAGCAGTTCTTC.